Here is one TCR beta chain with its context. This clonotype was detected only a few times. This receptor's antigen is unknown. No much larger clonotype is one base removed from it; base qualities were not supplied. The data belong to a study of blood T cells in healthy people across ages (dated by TCRdb to 2014 to 2015). Concerning the study at large: Template switching captured roughly one uniquely barcoded TCR beta cDNA molecule per two T cells in model experiments. The study measured age-related changes in TCR beta repertoire diversity using deep sequencing normalized with unique cDNA molecular identifiers. The donors were split into four age groups: young (average around 17 years), middle-aged (around 37), aged (roughly 68) and long-lived (approximately 80). To avoid experimental bias, donors of different ages were spread randomly across the sequencing lanes. Two additional independent replicas of 1 million unique cDNA reads from the same blood draw were analyzed for two donors (one aged 18 to 30 and one aged 80 or older). The paper's findings and limits, for the study overall: Bulk unsorted PBMC profiling prevented conclusive comparison of naive and antigen-experienced compartments. As age increased, observed TCR beta diversity per million T cells dropped in a roughly linear way, and a significant reduction was already evident by age 40. Donor CMV infection status was unknown, potentially confounding age-related changes in expanded clonotypes. Total diversity estimates from one million sequenced T cells were considered lower bounds and underestimates. There was a strong correlation between observed TCR beta diversity and the percentage of naive T cells measured by flow cytometry. Compared with the aged group, more naive CD4+ T cells, fewer expanded clones and increased TCR diversity were shown by the long-lived group, suggesting age selection.

Receptor amplification or capture employed 5' RACE. Instrument on record: Illumina HiSeq 2500. A second PCR of roughly 7 to 12 cycles was run with a J-beta primer mix and a sample-barcoded 5' primer. A template-switch 5' adaptor carrying 12 random nucleotides introduced a unique molecular identifier onto each TCR beta cDNA molecule. Each sample yielded at least 3 million CDR3-containing paired-end reads. All of the RNA was converted into first-strand cDNA using the Mint cDNA synthesis kit, with a TRBC-specific oligonucleotide serving as the primer. Following uracil-DNA glycosylase treatment, all cDNA underwent a first 18-cycle PCR with the universal primers M1SS and BC2_uni_R. The study's own analysis went as follows. Each sample was normalized by randomly selecting 1 million high-quality reads, each carrying a distinct molecular identifier. Instead of being binned into consensus sequences, reads that shared molecular identifiers were thrown out. MiTCR, run with a Q25 quality threshold and the strictest error-elimination algorithm, handled CDR3 identification, clonotype clustering and error correction. Lower-bound total TCR beta diversity was estimated with a nonparametric unseen species model using Euler transformation. TCRdb trimmed the raw reads at Q25, called clones with MiXCR and kept productive beta chains. Rows matching on CDR3 protein sequence are summarized as one entry with the most common DNA and genes. These V and J calls are TCRdb output, not the study's own analysis. The sample includes roughly 800,000 distinct CDR3 sequences, with roughly 34% observed a single time. The ten largest clonotypes hold over 10% of the sample.

Donors were about 36 systemically healthy Caucasian individuals from Russia aged roughly 6 to 90 years. Approximately 10 milliliters of peripheral blood were collected from each donor into EDTA-treated Vacutainer tubes. Ficoll-Paque density-gradient centrifugation was used to isolate PBMCs, with at least 6 million per sample. Trizol reagent was used to extract total RNA from PBMCs, with at least 6 micrograms per sample. The percentages of naive CD45RAhigh/CD27high T cells were determined by flow cytometry on a PBMC aliquot from every donor. Its CDR3 holds 15 amino acids, cysteine through phenylalanine. CDR3 DNA is the only sequence kept; it has 45 bases, read in frame from the first base. V and J lose 3 bases and 4 bases, and a span of 15 bases separates them. CDR1 and CDR2, per the germline V gene (reference sequence), are LGHDT and YNNKEL.

This clonotype was sampled from a man younger than 30 in good health. Sequenced: blood. The V and J genes are TRBV3-1 and TRBJ1-2; the D gene is possibly TRBD1, with 5 bases matching. Read as DNA, the sequence is TGTGCCAGCAGCCATTCCATAGGGGATGGCTATGGCTACACCTTC. This encodes CASSHSIGDGYGYTF.